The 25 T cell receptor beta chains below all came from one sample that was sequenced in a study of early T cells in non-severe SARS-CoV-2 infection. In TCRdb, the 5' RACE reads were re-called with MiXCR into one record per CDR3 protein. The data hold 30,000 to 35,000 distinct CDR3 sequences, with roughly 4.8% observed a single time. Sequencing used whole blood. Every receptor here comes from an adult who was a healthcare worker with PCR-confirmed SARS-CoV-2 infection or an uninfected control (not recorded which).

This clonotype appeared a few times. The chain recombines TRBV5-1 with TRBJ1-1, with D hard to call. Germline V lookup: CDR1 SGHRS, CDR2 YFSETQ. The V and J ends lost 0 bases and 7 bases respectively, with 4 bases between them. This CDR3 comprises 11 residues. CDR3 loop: CASSLADEAFF. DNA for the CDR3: TGCGCCAGCAGCTTGGCGGATGAAGCTTTCTTT. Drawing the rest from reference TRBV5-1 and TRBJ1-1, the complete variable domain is KAGVTQTPRYLIKTRGQQVTLSCSPISGHRSVSWYQQTPGQGLQFLFEYFSETQRNKGNFPGRFSGRQFSNSRSEMNVSTLELGDSALYLCASSLADEAFFGQGTRLTVV.

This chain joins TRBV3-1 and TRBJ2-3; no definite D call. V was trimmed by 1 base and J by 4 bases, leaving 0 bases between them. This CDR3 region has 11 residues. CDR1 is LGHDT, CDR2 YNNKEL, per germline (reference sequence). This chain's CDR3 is CASSQADTQYF. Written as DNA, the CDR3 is TGTGCCAGCAGCCAAGCAGATACGCAGTATTTT.

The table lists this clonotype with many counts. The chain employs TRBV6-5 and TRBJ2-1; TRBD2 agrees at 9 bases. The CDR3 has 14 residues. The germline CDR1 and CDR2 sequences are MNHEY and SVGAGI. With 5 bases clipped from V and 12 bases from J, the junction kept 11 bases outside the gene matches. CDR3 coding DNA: TGTGCCAGCAGTAGAACCGTAGCGGGAGAAAGGCAGTTCTTC. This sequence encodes CASSRTVAGERQFF.

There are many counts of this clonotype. Here the CDR3 reads CASSRRGRNTEAFF. DNA for the CDR3: TGTGCCAGCAGCCGTAGGGGTCGTAACACTGAAGCTTTCTTT. This chain uses TRBV11-2 with TRBJ1-1, with D maybe TRBD1 (5 bases). CDR1 and CDR2 from the germline V gene are SGHAT and FQNNGV. The CDR3 totals 14 residues. Trimming removed 5 bases at V and 2 bases at J, with 12 bases between.

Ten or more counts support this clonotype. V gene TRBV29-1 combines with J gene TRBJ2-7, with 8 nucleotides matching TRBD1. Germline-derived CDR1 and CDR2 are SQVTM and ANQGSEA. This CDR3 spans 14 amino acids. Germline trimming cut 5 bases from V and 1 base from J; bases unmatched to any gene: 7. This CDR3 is CSVRAGGRSYEQYF. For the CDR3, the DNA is TGCAGCGTTCGGGCAGGGGGCAGGTCCTACGAGCAGTACTTC.

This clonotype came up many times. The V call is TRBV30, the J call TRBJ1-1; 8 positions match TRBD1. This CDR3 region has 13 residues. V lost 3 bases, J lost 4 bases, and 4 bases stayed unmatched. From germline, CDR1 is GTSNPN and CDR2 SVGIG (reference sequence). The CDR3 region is CAWRDRGGTEAFF. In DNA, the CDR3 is TGTGCCTGGAGAGACAGGGGCGGCACTGAAGCTTTCTTT. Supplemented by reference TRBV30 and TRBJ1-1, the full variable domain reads SQTIHQWPATLVQPVGSPLSLECTVEGTSNPNLYWYRQAAGRGLQLLFYSVGIGQISSEVPQNLSASRPQDRQFILSSKKLLLSDSGFYLCAWRDRGGTEAFFGQGTRLTVV.

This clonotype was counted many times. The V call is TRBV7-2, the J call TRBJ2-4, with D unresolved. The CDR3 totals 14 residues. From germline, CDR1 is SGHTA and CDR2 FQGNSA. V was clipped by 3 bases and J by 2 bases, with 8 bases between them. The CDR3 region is CASSFTATKNIQYF. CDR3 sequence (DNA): TGTGCCAGCAGCTTCACAGCTACCAAAAACATTCAGTACTTC.

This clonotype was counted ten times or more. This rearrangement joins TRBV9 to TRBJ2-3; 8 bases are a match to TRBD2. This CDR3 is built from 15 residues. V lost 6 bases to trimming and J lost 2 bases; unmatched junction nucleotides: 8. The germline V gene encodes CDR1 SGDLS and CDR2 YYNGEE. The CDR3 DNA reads TGTGCCAGCACCTTAGCGGGGACATTCACAGATACGCAGTATTTT. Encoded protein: CASTLAGTFTDTQYF.

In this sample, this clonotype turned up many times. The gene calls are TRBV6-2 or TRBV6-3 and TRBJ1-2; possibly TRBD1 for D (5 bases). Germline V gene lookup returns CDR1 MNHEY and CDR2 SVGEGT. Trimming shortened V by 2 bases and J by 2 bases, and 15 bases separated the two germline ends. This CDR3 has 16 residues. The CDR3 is CASSYVLGRANYGYTF. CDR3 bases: TGTGCCAGCAGTTACGTCTTGGGCAGGGCAAACTATGGCTACACCTTC.

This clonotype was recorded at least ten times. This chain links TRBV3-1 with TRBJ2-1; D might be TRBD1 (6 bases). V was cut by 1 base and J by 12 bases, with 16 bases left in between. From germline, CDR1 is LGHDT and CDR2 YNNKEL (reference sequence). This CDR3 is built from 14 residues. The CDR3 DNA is TGTGCCAGCAGCCAAGCTCAGGGCAGGGGAAGGCAGTTCTTC. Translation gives CASSQAQGRGRQFF.

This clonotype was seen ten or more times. In nucleotides, the CDR3 is TGTGCCAGCAGCCACGCCGGGACAGGGAGCACAGATACGCAGTATTTT. The encoded protein is CASSHAGTGSTDTQYF. The chain uses TRBV5-4 and TRBJ2-3; 9 positions match TRBD1. With V trimmed by 4 bases and J by 0 bases, 6 bases remained unmatched. The CDR3 contains 16 residues. The germline gives CDR1 SGHNT, CDR2 YYREEE (reference sequence).

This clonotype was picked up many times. This CDR3 is CSASRQGRYGYTF. The CDR3 DNA reads as TGCAGTGCTAGCCGACAGGGGCGCTATGGCTACACCTTC. The V gene is TRBV20-1, the J gene TRBJ1-2, with 8 bases that match TRBD1. Trimming removed 3 bases from V and 4 bases from J; junction bases left unmatched: 4. The germline V gene encodes CDR1 DFQATT and CDR2 SNEGSKA (reference sequence). This CDR3 has 13 amino acids.

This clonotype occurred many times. The CDR3 DNA follows: TGTGCCAGCAACCCACAGGGGCCCCACACCGGGGAGCTGTTTTTT. It encodes CASNPQGPHTGELFF. The chain recombines TRBV12-3 or TRBV12-4 with TRBJ2-2; 7 bases fit TRBD1. The CDR3 spans 15 residues. V dropped 7 bases and J dropped 3; count of bases not matched to a gene: 8.

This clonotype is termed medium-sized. The CDR3 loop reads CATRPTTTGGTDTQYF. For the CDR3, the DNA is TGTGCCACCAGACCAACAACGACAGGCGGTACAGATACGCAGTATTTT. The chain recombines TRBV24-1 with TRBJ2-3; possible D gene TRBD1, 6 bases. The CDR3 covers 16 residues. Germline V lookup: CDR1 KGHDR, CDR2 SFDVKD. The V end was cut by 7 bases, the J end by 3 bases, with 19 bases between.

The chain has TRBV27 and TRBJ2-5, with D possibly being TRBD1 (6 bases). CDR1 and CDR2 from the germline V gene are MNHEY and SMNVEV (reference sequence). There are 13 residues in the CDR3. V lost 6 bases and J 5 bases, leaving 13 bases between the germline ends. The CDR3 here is CASSPTGIETQYF. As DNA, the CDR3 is TGTGCCAGCAGCCCCACAGGGATTGAGACCCAGTACTTC.

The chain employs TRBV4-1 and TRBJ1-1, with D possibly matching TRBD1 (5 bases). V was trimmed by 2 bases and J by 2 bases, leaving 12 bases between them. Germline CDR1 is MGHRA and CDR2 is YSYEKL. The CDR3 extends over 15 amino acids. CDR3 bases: TGCGCCAGCAGCCAACCGGGACGGGCTAACACTGAAGCTTTCTTT. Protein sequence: CASSQPGRANTEAFF.

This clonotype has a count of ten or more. The CDR3 reads CASSIGGQVVRETQYF. The DNA of the CDR3 is TGTGCCAGTAGTATCGGGGGACAGGTGGTGAGAGAGACCCAGTACTTC. This chain uses TRBV19 with TRBJ2-5; TRBD1 aligns across 8 bases. The CDR3 is 16 amino acids. V lost 3 bases, J lost 4 bases, and 10 bases stayed unmatched. Germline CDR1 is LNHDA and CDR2 is SQIVND (reference sequence).

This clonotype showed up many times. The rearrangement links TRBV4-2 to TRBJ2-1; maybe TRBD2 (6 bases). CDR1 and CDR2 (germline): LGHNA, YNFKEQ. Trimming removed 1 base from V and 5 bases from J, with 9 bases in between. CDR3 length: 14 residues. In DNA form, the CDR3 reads TGTGCCAGCAGCCAAGTGGGGGGTAACAATGAGCAGTTCTTC. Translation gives CASSQVGGNNEQFF.

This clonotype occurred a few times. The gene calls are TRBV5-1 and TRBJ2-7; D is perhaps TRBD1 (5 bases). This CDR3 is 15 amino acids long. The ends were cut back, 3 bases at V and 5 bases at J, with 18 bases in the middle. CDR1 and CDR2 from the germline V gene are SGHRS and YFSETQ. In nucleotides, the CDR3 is TGCGCCAGCAGCTCCTCGATGTCAGGGAATGACGAGCAGTACTTC. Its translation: CASSSSMSGNDEQYF.

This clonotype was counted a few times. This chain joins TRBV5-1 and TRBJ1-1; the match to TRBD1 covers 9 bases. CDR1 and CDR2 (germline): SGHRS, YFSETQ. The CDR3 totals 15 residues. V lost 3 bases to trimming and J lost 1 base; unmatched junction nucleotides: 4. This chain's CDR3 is CASSSQGAPNTEAFF. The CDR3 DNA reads TGCGCCAGCAGCTCACAGGGGGCGCCGAACACTGAAGCTTTCTTT.

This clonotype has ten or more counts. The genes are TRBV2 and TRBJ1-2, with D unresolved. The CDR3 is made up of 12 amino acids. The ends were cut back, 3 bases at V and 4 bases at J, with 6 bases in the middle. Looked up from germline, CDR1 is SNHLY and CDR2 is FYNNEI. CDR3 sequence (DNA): TGTGCCAGCAGTGAGTCCATCTATGGCTACACCTTC. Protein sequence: CASSESIYGYTF.

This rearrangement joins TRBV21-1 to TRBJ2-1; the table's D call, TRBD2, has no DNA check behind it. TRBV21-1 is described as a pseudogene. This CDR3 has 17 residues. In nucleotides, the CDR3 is TGTGCCAGCAGCGACCTGGACGGACTCAGAGGTGCATATGAGCAGTTCTTC. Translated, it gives CASSDLDGLRGAYEQFF.

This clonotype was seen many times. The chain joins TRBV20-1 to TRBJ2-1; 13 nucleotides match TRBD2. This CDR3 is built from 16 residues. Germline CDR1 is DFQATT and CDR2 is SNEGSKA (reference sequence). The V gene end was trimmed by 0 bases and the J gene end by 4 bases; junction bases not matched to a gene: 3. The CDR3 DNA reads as TGCAGTGCTAGAGAGGGGACTAGCGGGATATACAATGAGCAGTTCTTC. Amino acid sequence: CSAREGTSGIYNEQFF.

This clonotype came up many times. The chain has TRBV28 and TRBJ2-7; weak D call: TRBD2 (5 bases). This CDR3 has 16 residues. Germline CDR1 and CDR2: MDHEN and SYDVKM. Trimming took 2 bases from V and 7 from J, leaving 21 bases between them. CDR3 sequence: CASSLSRGGSLGEQYF. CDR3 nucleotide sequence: TGTGCCAGCAGTTTAAGCCGGGGTGGGTCCCTGGGGGAGCAGTACTTC.

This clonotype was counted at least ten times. The CDR3 DNA reads as TGTGCCAGCAGCATTAACAGGGATCCCTACAATGAGCAGTTCTTC. Protein sequence: CASSINRDPYNEQFF. The chain has TRBV6-5 and TRBJ2-1, with D possibly TRBD1 on 6 matching bases. Germline CDR1 reads MNHEY; CDR2 reads SVGAGI. CDR3 length: 15 amino acids. The V end was cut by 6 bases, the J end by 2 bases, with 14 bases between.